The sequence of this T cell receptor (beta chain) was determined in a study of monozygotic twins with inflammatory bowel disease. General observations from the study: Healthy co-twins, by inverse Simpson, had higher TCRbeta diversity than their siblings with IBD. Researchers were unable to tell different T cell subtypes apart.

Germline loops: CDR1 ENHRY, CDR2 SYGVKD. The CDR3 is made up of 16 amino acids. Each UMI, carrying a 6-nucleotide sample barcode, came from template switching. TCRdb reanalyzed the 5' RACE reads and collapses them to one entry per CDR3 protein, without DNA. This specimen shows approximately 330,000 distinct CDR3 sequences; the ten leading clones hold around 2%. Turning to this clonotype: Its antigen is not identified.

This chain links TRBV10-3 with TRBJ2-3; without DNA, the TCRdb call of TRBD2 cannot be checked. This sequence originates from a human donor with ulcerative colitis or Crohn's disease, or a healthy co-twin of an affected twin (not recorded which). Source material: blood. This CDR3 reads CAISETSGGATDTQYF.